This T cell receptor beta chain appears in the sequencing data of a study of cytomegalovirus exposure and HLA in healthy donors. The study ran its PCR with 60 Vbeta and 13 Jbeta primers. The data were produced by immunoSEQ multiplex PCR, yet TCRdb's version contains in-frame clones alone and is incomplete. Here the sample table reports 68,000 or so clones. V lost 4 bases to trimming and J lost 3 bases, with 12 bases between them. The CDR3 runs to 14 residues. The germline V gene has CDR1 MNHEY and CDR2 SVGAGI. This chain links TRBV6-5 with TRBJ1-2; D possibly corresponds to TRBD1 (5 bases). The clonotype comes from a boy between 10 and 17 years old in good health and CMV-seronegative. Sequencing was performed on PBMCs. The CDR3 bases are TGTGCCAGCAGTTTGCGGAGGGACGACTATGGCTACACCTTC. Protein sequence: CASSLRRDDYGYTF.